What follows are 9 T cell receptor beta chains derived from one specimen sequenced in a study of blood T cell repertoires in COVID-19. Data came from immunoSEQ multiplex PCR; TCRdb stores just in-frame clones and leaves some out. The table includes 55,000 to 70,000 clones, more than 70% detected once. Sequenced: peripheral blood. The receptors here all came from a man aged 60-69 years with active or convalescent COVID-19.

This chain uses TRBV30 with TRBJ1-6; D not resolved. Looked up from germline, CDR1 is GTSNPN and CDR2 is SVGIG (reference sequence). The germline V and J ends were trimmed by 3 bases and 0 bases, with 15 bases remaining between them. The CDR3 contains 17 residues. The CDR3 DNA reads as TGTGCCTGGAGCGAAAAAGTCAAGAGCTCCTATAATTCACCCCTCCACTTT. It encodes CAWSEKVKSSYNSPLHF.

This clone was detected once. V is TRBV19 and J is TRBJ1-1; TRBD1 agrees at 7 bases. In germline, CDR1 is LNHDA, CDR2 SQIVND (reference sequence). V was clipped by 5 bases and J by 5 bases; unmatched bases: 5. The CDR3 is 13 amino acids. The chain's CDR3 is CASSFDRVTEAFF. The CDR3 DNA sequence: TGTGCCAGTAGTTTCGACAGGGTGACTGAAGCTTTCTTT.

The chain recombines TRBV12-5 with TRBJ1-4, with D possibly TRBD1 on 6 matching bases. Trimming pared 4 bases from V and 6 bases from J, leaving 15 bases between. In germline, CDR1 is LGHNT, CDR2 FRNRAP. The CDR3 spans 15 residues. The CDR3 here is CASGSSPEGDEKLFF. CDR3 nucleotides: TGTGCTAGTGGTTCAAGCCCTGAGGGGGATGAAAAACTGTTTTTT.

This clone was seen once. The rearrangement links TRBV19 to TRBJ2-5; 10 bases line up with TRBD2. The germline gives CDR1 LNHDA, CDR2 SQIVND (reference sequence). Germline trimming cut 3 bases from V and 5 bases from J; bases unmatched to any gene: 15. The CDR3 totals 18 residues. This CDR3 is CASSIGSGAGGPVETQYF. DNA for the CDR3: TGTGCCAGTAGTATTGGGAGCGGAGCGGGAGGGCCGGTTGAGACCCAGTACTTC.

The CDR3 DNA follows: TGTGCCAGCAGTCTACAGGGAGCCGAGCAGTACTTC. Translated, it gives CASSLQGAEQYF. The genes are TRBV2 and TRBJ2-7, with TRBD1 as a possible D gene (6 bases). There are 12 residues in the CDR3. Germline-derived CDR1 and CDR2 are SNHLY and FYNNEI. V was shortened by 5 bases and J by 6 bases, with 11 bases between the two germline ends.

CDR3 sequence (DNA): TGTGCCAGTGAAGACGACAGGAAACTCTATGGCTACACCTTC. Protein product: CASEDDRKLYGYTF. The V call is TRBV2, the J call TRBJ1-2, with a weak D call TRBD1 (6 bases). The CDR3 is 14 residues long. Germline-derived CDR1 and CDR2 are SNHLY and FYNNEI. V shed 9 bases and J shed 4 bases, with 18 bases lying between them.

The genes are TRBV6-5 and TRBJ1-1; no reliable D call. This CDR3 spans 13 amino acids. With 10 bases removed from V and 5 bases from J, the gap between germline ends came to 17 bases. The germline V gene has CDR1 MNHEY and CDR2 SVGAGI. DNA for the CDR3: TGTGCCACGATCTCACGGGGAAGGACTGAAGCTTTCTTT. Translation: CATISRGRTEAFF.

The gene calls are TRBV7-8 and TRBJ2-3; 7 bases agree with TRBD1. The germline CDR1 and CDR2 sequences are SGHVS and FQNEAQ. Losses at the gene ends were 5 bases for V and 4 bases for J; bases not matched to a gene: 0. CDR3 length: 12 amino acids. The CDR3 loop reads CASSTGADTQYF. Here the CDR3 DNA reads TGTGCCAGCAGCACAGGGGCAGATACGCAGTATTTT.

The chain carries TRBV7-2 and TRBJ2-7, with 11 bases lining up with TRBD2. CDR1 is SGHTA, CDR2 FQGNSA, per germline. The CDR3 runs to 12 residues. V lost 3 bases and J lost 11; bases outside the gene matches: 3. In nucleotides, the CDR3 is TGTGCCAGCAGCTTGATAGCGGGGGGGAAGTACTTC. This codes for CASSLIAGGKYF.